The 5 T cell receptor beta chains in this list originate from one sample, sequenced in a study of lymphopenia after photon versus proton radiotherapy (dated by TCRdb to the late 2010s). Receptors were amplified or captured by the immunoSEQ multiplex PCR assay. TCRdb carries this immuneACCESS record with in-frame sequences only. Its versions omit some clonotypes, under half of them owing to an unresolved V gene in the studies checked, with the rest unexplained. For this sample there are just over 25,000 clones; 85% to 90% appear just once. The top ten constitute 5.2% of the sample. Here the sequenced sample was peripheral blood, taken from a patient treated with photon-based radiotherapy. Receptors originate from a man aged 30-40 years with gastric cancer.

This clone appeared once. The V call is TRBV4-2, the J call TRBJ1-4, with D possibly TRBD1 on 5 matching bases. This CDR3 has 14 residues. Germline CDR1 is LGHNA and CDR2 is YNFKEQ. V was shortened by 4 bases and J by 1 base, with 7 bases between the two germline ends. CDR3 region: CASSPTVTNEKLFF. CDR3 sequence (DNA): TGTGCCAGCAGCCCGACAGTAACTAATGAAAAACTGTTTTTT.

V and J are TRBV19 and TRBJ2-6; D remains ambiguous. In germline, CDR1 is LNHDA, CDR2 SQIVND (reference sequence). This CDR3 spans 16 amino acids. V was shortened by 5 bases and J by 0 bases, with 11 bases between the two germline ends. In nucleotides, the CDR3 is TGTGCCAGTAGTGCCCTCGTAGGCTCTGGGGCCAACGTCCTGACTTTC. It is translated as CASSALVGSGANVLTF.

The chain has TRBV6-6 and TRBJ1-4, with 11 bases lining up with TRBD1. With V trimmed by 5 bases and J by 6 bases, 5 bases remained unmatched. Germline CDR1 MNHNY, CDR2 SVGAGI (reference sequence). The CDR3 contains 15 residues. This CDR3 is CASSTRTGGHEKLFF. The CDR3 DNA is TGTGCCAGCAGTACCCGGACAGGGGGCCATGAAAAACTGTTTTTT.

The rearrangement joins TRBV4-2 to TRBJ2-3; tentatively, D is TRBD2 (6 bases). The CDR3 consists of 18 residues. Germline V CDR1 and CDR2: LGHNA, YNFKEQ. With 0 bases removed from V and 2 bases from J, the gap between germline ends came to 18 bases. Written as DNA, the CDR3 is TGTGCCAGCAGCCAAGATGAAGGCGGCGGGGAGATCACAGATACGCAGTATTTT. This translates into CASSQDEGGGEITDTQYF.

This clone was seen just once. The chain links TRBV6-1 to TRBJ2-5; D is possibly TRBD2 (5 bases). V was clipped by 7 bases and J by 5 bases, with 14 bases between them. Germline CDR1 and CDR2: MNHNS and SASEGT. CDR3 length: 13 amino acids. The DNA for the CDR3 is TGTGCCAGCACCGGACCTTCGGGGGAGACCCAGTACTTC. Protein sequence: CASTGPSGETQYF.